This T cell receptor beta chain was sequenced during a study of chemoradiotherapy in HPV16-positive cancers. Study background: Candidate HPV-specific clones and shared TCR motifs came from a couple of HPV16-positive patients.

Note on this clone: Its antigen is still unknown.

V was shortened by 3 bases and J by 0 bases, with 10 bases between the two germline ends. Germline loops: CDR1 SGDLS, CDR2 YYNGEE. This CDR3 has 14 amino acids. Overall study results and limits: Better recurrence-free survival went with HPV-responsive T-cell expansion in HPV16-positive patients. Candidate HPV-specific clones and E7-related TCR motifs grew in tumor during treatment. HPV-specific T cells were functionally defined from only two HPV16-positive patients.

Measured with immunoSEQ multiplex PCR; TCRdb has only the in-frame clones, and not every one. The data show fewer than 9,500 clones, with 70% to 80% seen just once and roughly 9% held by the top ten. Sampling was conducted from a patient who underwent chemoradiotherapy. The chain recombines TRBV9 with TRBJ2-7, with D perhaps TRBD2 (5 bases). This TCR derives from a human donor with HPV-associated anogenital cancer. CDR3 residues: CASSAGLASYEQYF. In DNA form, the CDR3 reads TGTGCCAGCAGCGCCGGACTCGCCTCCTACGAGCAGTACTTC.